The 4 T cell receptor beta chains below were found in one sample sequenced in a study of blood T cell repertoires in COVID-19. TCRdb's copy holds only in-frame clones and misses some; the assay was immunoSEQ multiplex PCR. The table records under 350,000 clones, less than 90% of them present only once. Sequencing was carried out using peripheral blood. These receptors came from a human donor in a cohort sampled during active COVID-19.

The chain employs TRBV12-5 and TRBJ1-5, with 8 nucleotides matching TRBD1. Trimming took 1 base from V and 3 from J; bases not matched to a gene: 2. The CDR3 extends over 15 amino acids. CDR1 is LGHNT and CDR2 is FRNRAP in the germline V gene. CDR3 DNA sequence: TGTGCTAGTGGTTTGGACAGGGGGTCCAATCAGCCCCAGCATTTT. Encoded protein: CASGLDRGSNQPQHF.

The chain couples TRBV28 to TRBJ2-1, with 8 nucleotides matching TRBD1. This CDR3 comprises 15 residues. Germline CDR1 reads MDHEN; CDR2 reads SYDVKM. The V segment lost 6 bases and the J segment 4 bases; nucleotides outside the gene matches: 8. The CDR3 is CASRPGGGSYNEQFF. The CDR3 DNA is TGTGCCAGCAGGCCAGGGGGCGGGTCTTACAATGAGCAGTTCTTC. Filled out from reference TRBV28 and TRBJ2-1, the complete variable domain reads DVKVTQSSRYLVKRTGEKVFLECVQDMDHENMFWYRQDPGLGLRLIYFSYDVKMKEKGDIPEGYSVSREKKERFSLILESASTNQTSMYLCASRPGGGSYNEQFFGPGTRLTVL.

The chain is built from TRBV7-8 and TRBJ2-7; 9 bases are shared with TRBD2. The V and J ends lost 3 bases and 3 bases, in that order; junction bases with no gene match: 9. This CDR3 has 16 amino acids. Germline V gene sequence: CDR1 SGHVS, CDR2 FQNEAQ. The DNA of the CDR3 is TGTGCCAGCAGCTTCACACGGGCTAGCGGGAACTACGAGCAGTACTTC. It translates to CASSFTRASGNYEQYF.

This clone was seen more than once but under ten times. The rearrangement uses TRBV19 and TRBJ2-1, with D maybe TRBD2 (5 bases). The CDR3 is made up of 15 amino acids. The V gene lost 1 base and the J gene lost 6 bases, with 13 bases spanning the gap. In germline, CDR1 is LNHDA, CDR2 SQIVND (reference sequence). CDR3: CASSIGGPSFNEQFF. DNA of the CDR3: TGTGCCAGTAGTATAGGAGGGCCGTCGTTCAATGAGCAGTTCTTC.